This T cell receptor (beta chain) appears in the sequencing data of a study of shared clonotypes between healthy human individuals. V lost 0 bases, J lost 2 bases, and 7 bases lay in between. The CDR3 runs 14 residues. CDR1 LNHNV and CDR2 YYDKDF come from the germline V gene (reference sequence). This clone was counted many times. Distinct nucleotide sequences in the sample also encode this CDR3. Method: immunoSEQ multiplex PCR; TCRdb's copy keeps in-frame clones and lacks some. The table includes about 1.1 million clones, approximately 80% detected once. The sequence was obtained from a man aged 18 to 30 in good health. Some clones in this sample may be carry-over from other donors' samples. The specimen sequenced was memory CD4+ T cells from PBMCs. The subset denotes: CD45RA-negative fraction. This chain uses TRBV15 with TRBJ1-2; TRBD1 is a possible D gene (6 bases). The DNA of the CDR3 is TGTGCCACCAGCAGAGATACAGGGAACTATGGCTACACCTTC. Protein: CATSRDTGNYGYTF.